These T cell receptor beta chains were read from a single sample in a study of shared clonotypes between healthy human individuals. The method was immunoSEQ multiplex PCR; TCRdb's version includes in-frame clones alone and lacks a portion of them. The sample has hundreds of thousands of clones, roughly 95% seen once; the top ten hold over 0.095%. The sample comprised naive CD8+ T cells sorted from blood. The receptors were gathered from a woman in her twenties or thirties in good health. CDR3s include the opening cysteine and the closing phenylalanine or tryptophan. A D gene is named only where the DNA matches it firmly. Clone size is not always given. Where it is, it says once, few, many or a class for expanded clones.

>-|-|TRBJ2-7|TRBV27
TGTGCCAGCAGCCTATCCTACGGATCCTACGAGCAGTACTTC
CASSLSYGSYEQYF
>once|TRBD1|TRBJ2-7|TRBV7-9
TGTGCCAGCAGCGGACGGACGGACAGGGGACACTACGAGCAGTACTTC
CASSGRTDRGHYEQYF
>-|TRBD2|TRBJ2-7|TRBV27
TGTGCCAGCAGTTTCCTTCTAGCGGGAGGGCCGGTCGAGCAGTACTTC
CASSFLLAGGPVEQYF
>-|-|TRBJ1-2|TRBV19
TGTGCCAGTAGTCCAGGGGCAGGCTACACCTTC
CASSPGAGYTF
>-|TRBD2|TRBJ2-4|TRBV6-1
TGTGCCAGCAGTGGAGGACTAGCGGGTCTAGCCAAAAACATTCAGTACTTC
CASSGGLAGLAKNIQYF
>-|TRBD2|TRBJ2-3|TRBV7-6
TGTGCCAGCAGGTTTACTAGCGGGCTCACAGATACGCAGTATTTT
CASRFTSGLTDTQYF
>-|-|TRBJ2-7|TRBV5-3
TGTGCCAGCAGCTTGTCAACTGCGCCGCCCTACGAGCAGTACTTC
CASSLSTAPPYEQYF
>-|-|TRBJ2-2|TRBV7-9
TGTGCCAGCAGCCTCGGATCCACCGGGGAGCTGTTTTTT
CASSLGSTGELFF
>once|TRBD2|TRBJ2-7|TRBV28
TGTGCCAGCAGTTCTGGGCTAGCGGGAGCTGGATACTACGAGCAGTACTTC
CASSSGLAGAGYYEQYF
>-|-|TRBJ2-7|TRBV28
TGTGCCAGCCACGGGGGTTACTCCTACGAGCAGTACTTC
CASHGGYSYEQYF
>-|TRBD1|TRBJ2-1|TRBV27
TGTGCCAGCAGTTCAAACAGGGGGCTTATCTCCTACAATGAGCAGTTCTTC
CASSSNRGLISYNEQFF
>-|-|TRBJ2-7|TRBV27
TGTGCCAGCAGCGGCGGGACTTTAGAGGAGTACTTC
CASSGGTLEEYF
>-|TRBD1|TRBJ2-5|TRBV13
TGTGCCAGCAGCGAACAGGGGTGGGAGACCCAGTACTTC
CASSEQGWETQYF
>once|-|TRBJ2-1|TRBV5-1
TGCGCCAGCAGCTTGGAAACAGGGAGTCAGTTCTTC
CASSLETGSQFF
>-|-|TRBJ2-7|TRBV6-1
TGTGCCAGCAGTGAATACGTGTCTGCCTACGAGCAGTACTTC
CASSEYVSAYEQYF
>-|-|TRBJ1-1|TRBV28
TGTGCCAGCAGCCCCAGCGGAAAGACTGAAGCTTTCTTT
CASSPSGKTEAFF
>-|TRBD1|TRBJ2-7|TRBV13
TGTGCCAGCAGCTTAAGTGGACAGGGGATCTTCTACGAGCAGTACTTC
CASSLSGQGIFYEQYF
>-|-|TRBJ2-2|TRBV15
TGTGCCACCAGCGGGGACTCTAAGGCCGGGGAGCTGTTTTTT
CATSGDSKAGELFF